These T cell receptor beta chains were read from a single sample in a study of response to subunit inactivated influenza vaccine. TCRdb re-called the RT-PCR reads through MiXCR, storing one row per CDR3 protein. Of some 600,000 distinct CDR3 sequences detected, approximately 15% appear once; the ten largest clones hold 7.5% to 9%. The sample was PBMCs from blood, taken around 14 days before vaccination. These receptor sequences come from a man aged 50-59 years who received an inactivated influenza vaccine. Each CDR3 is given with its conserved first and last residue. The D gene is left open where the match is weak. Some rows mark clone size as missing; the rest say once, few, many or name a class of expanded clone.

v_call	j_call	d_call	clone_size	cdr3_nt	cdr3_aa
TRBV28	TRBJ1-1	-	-	TGTGCCACCTACAGGTTAACCAACACTGAAGCTTTCTTT	CATYRLTNTEAFF
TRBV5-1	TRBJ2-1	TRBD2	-	TGCGCCAGCATGGATAGCGGGAACAATGAGCAGTTCTTC	CASMDSGNNEQFF
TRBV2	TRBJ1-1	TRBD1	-	TGTGCCAGCAGTGGACAGGGAGGGATCACTGAAGCTTTCTTT	CASSGQGGITEAFF
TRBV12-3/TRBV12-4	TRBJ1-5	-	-	TGTGCCAGCAGTCTTAACGGGGCTAACCCCAATCAGCCCCAGCATTTT	CASSLNGANPNQPQHF
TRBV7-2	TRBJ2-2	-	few	TGTGCCAGCAGCACGCCCAGGGTAACCTACACCGGGGAGCTGTTTTTT	CASSTPRVTYTGELFF
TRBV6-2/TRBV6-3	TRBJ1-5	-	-	TGTGCCAGCAGTTACTCGAGGTTGCCGGGGACTCAGCCCCAGCATTTT	CASSYSRLPGTQPQHF
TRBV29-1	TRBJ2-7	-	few	TGCAGCGTCGCTCGCCAGGTCCTATCCGAGCAGTACTTC	CSVARQVLSEQYF
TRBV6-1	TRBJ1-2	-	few	TGTGCCAGCAGTCCCCCCCCAGGGCTCTATGGCTACACCTTC	CASSPPPGLYGYTF
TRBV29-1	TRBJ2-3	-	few	TGCAGCTCAATATGGGGGAGTCCAGATACGCAGTATTTT	CSSIWGSPDTQYF
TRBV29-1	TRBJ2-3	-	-	TGCAGCGTTGCGGCGGGAAATACAGATACGCAGTATTTT	CSVAAGNTDTQYF
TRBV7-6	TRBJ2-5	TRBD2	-	TGTGCCAGCAGCTCCTTAGCGGGAGGAGGGTTGGAGACCCAGTACTTC	CASSSLAGGGLETQYF
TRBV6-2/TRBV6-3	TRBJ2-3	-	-	TGTGCCAGCAGTTCGATATTCGACGGAGGTGTTACAGATACGCAGTATTTT	CASSSIFDGGVTDTQYF
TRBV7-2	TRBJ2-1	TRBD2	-	TGTGCCAGCAGCTTACCTAGCGGGGGGCCCCTCGTAAATGAGCAGTTCTTC	CASSLPSGGPLVNEQFF
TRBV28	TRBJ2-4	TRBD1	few	TGTGCCAGCAGCGTACGACAGGGGAAAAACATTCAGTACTTC	CASSVRQGKNIQYF
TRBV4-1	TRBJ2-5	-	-	TGCGCCAGTACTTCGCGGGGCGGGATACAAGAGACCCAGTACTTC	CASTSRGGIQETQYF
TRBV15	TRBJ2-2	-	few	TGTGCCACCAGCAGAGTGTACAGGGCTAACACCGGGGAGCTGTTTTTT	CATSRVYRANTGELFF
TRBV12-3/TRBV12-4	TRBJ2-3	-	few	TGTGCCAGCAGTCACGGGGGCGGGAGCACAGATACGCAGTATTTT	CASSHGGGSTDTQYF
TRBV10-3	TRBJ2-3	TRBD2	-	TGTGCCATCAGTGAGGCGAGGACTAGCGGGAGGACCACAGATACGCAGTATTTT	CAISEARTSGRTTDTQYF
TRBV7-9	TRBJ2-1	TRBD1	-	TGTGCCAGCAGCCCGGACAGGGTGCACTACAATGAGCAGTTCTTC	CASSPDRVHYNEQFF
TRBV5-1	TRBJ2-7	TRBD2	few	TGCGCCAGCAGCTTGTTGCCTAGCGGGAGAGTAGAGCAGTACTTC	CASSLLPSGRVEQYF
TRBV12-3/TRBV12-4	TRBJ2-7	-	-	TGTGCCAGCAGTTTAGCGCCCCAGACCGAGCAGTACTTC	CASSLAPQTEQYF
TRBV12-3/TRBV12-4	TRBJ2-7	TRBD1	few	TGTGCCAGCAGGCGGACAGGGCGCTCCTACGAGCAGTACTTC	CASRRTGRSYEQYF
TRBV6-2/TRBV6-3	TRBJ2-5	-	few	TGTGCCAGCGGGGGGGCTGAGACCCAGTACTTC	CASGGAETQYF
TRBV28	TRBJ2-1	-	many	TGTGCCAGCAGTTTAAGGACGGGCCCCTACAATGAGCAGTTCTTC	CASSLRTGPYNEQFF
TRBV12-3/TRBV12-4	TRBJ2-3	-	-	TGTGCCAGCAGTTGGACCACAGGACAGATCACAGATACGCAGTATTTT	CASSWTTGQITDTQYF
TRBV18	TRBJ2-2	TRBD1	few	TGTGCCAGCTCACCTGGGACAGCTTGGACCGGGGAGCTGTTTTTT	CASSPGTAWTGELFF
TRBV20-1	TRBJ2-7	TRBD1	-	TGCAGTGTGGACAGGTCCTACGAGCAGTACTTC	CSVDRSYEQYF
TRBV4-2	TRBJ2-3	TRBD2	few	TGTGCCAGCAGTTCCGACACTCTGACTAGCGGGAGGGCCACAGATACGCAGTATTTT	CASSSDTLTSGRATDTQYF
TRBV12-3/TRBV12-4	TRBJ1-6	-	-	TGTGCCAGCAGTTTAGGGGGCAATTGGAATTCACCCCTCCACTTT	CASSLGGNWNSPLHF
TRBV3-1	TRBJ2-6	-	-	TGTGCCAGCAGTCCGGACCCGGGAGCCGGGGCCAACGTCCTGACTTTC	CASSPDPGAGANVLTF
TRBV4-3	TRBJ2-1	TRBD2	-	TGCGCCAGCAGCCAACCCACCTCCGGCGGGGGCTCCTACAATGAGCAGTTCTTC	CASSQPTSGGGSYNEQFF
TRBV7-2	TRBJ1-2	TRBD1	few	TGTGCCAGCAGCTTCCGGGACAGTCCGTTTAACTATGGTTACACCTTC	CASSFRDSPFNYGYTF
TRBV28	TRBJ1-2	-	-	TGTGCCAGCAGCAAAGGGGGGGGTCACTATGGCTACACCTTC	CASSKGGGHYGYTF
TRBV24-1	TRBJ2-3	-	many	TGTGCCACCAGTGATCCCGACGGTTGGGGCCCAGATACGCAGTATTTT	CATSDPDGWGPDTQYF
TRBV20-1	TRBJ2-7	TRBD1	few	TGCAGTGCTAGTTCTTCAGGGGGCTACGAGCAGTACTTC	CSASSSGGYEQYF
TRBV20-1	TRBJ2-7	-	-	TGCAGTGCTAGAGATGTCCGAACCTACGAGCAGTACTTC	CSARDVRTYEQYF
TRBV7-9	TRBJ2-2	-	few	TGTGCCAGCAGCCACAGAACAGGGTTCACCGGGGAGCTGTTTTTT	CASSHRTGFTGELFF
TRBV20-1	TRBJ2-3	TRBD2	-	TGCAGTGCTAGAGATCCTACTAGCGGGGCATCCTATACGCAGTATTTT	CSARDPTSGASYTQYF
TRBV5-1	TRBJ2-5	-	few	TGCGCCAGCAGCTCAACCCTAGGGTACTACCAAGAGACCCAGTACTTC	CASSSTLGYYQETQYF
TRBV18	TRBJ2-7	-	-	TGTGCCAGCTCACCATACTCAGGGAACTACGAGCAGTACTTC	CASSPYSGNYEQYF
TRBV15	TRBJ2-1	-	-	TGTGCCACCAGCTACGTGGGGGATGAGCAGTTCTTC	CATSYVGDEQFF
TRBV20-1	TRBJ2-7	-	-	TGCAGTGCTAGATTCTGGGGGGCCACATCCTCCTACGAGCAGTACTTC	CSARFWGATSSYEQYF